The 24 T cell receptor beta chains below all came from one sample that was sequenced in a study of cytomegalovirus exposure and HLA in healthy donors. 13 Jbeta primers and 60 Vbeta primers were used for the PCR. Profiled with immunoSEQ multiplex PCR; TCRdb holds only in-frame clones, not every one. The sample holds about 130,000 clones, almost 80% seen once. Sequenced: PBMCs. These receptors were collected from a female donor in good health and CMV-seronegative.

This chain's CDR3 is CASSSGLAGYEQYF. DNA of the CDR3: TGTGCCAGCAGCTCGGGACTAGCGGGATACGAGCAGTACTTC. V gene TRBV5-6 combines with J gene TRBJ2-7, with TRBD2 matching 13 bases. The CDR3 has 14 residues. The germline V gene has CDR1 SGHDT and CDR2 YYEEEE. V was pared by 3 bases and J by 4 bases, with 1 base of the junction left unmatched.

This chain joins TRBV5-1 and TRBJ2-1; TRBD1 might be the D (5 bases). Germline V gives CDR1 SGHRS, CDR2 YFSETQ. V lost 1 base and J 1 base, leaving 12 bases between the germline ends. The CDR3 spans 16 residues. The CDR3 nucleotides are TGCGCCAGCAGCTTGAACCCGCAGGGTTCCTACAATGAGCAGTTCTTC. Translated: CASSLNPQGSYNEQFF.

The chain recombines TRBV2 with TRBJ2-5; 7 bases are a match to TRBD2. The J call is in doubt because the DNA end fits TRBJ2-7 better. The CDR3 totals 15 residues. Germline V gives CDR1 SNHLY, CDR2 FYNNEI. The CDR3 sequence is CASSPQGVSGYEQYF. As DNA, the CDR3 is TGTGCCAGCAGTCCCCAAGGGGTTAGCGGGTACGAGCAGTACTTC.

The chain is built from TRBV20-1 and TRBJ2-3; D remains ambiguous. Deletions cut 8 bases from V and 4 bases from J, with 7 bases between. Germline V gene data show CDR1 as DFQATT and CDR2 as SNEGSKA (reference sequence). The CDR3 length is 10 residues. CDR3 nucleotide sequence: TGCAGTACAGTCCCAGATACGCAGTATTTT. Amino acids: CSTVPDTQYF.

This chain links TRBV27 with TRBJ2-7, with D possibly being TRBD2 (6 bases). The CDR3 is made up of 16 amino acids. The ends were cut back, 3 bases at V and 2 bases at J, with 17 bases in the middle. Looked up from germline, CDR1 is MNHEY and CDR2 is SMNVEV (reference sequence). The CDR3 DNA sequence: TGTGCCAGCAGTTTGGTTCCCGGGACTTTCGCCTACGAGCAGTACTTC. This sequence encodes CASSLVPGTFAYEQYF.

The chain combines TRBV27 with TRBJ2-7; 9 bases are a match to TRBD1. Germline CDR1 reads MNHEY; CDR2 reads SMNVEV (reference sequence). This CDR3 comprises 15 residues. Unmatched junction bases numbered 9, after V lost 4 bases and J lost 5 bases. CDR3 nucleotides: TGTGCCAGCAGTTCCACCCCGGACAGGGGTGACGAGCAGTACTTC. Amino acid sequence: CASSSTPDRGDEQYF.

V and J are TRBV7-2 and TRBJ2-3; 7 bases agree with TRBD2. In germline, CDR1 is SGHTA, CDR2 FQGNSA. This CDR3 is built from 15 residues. The V segment lost 0 bases and the J segment 3 bases; nucleotides outside the gene matches: 3. DNA for the CDR3: TGTGCCAGCAGCTTAGCGGCTAGCGGAACAGATACGCAGTATTTT. As protein: CASSLAASGTDTQYF.

V and J are TRBV28 and TRBJ1-6; maybe TRBD1 (6 bases). Germline-derived CDR1 and CDR2 are MDHEN and SYDVKM. The CDR3 length is 13 residues. Between the trimmed V and J ends, which lost 7 bases and 10 bases, there was a span of 14 bases. CDR3 in amino acids: CASKRGQGSPLHF. In DNA, the CDR3 is TGTGCCAGCAAGCGGGGGCAGGGGTCACCCCTCCACTTT.

The rearrangement joins TRBV4-1 to TRBJ2-7, with TRBD1 matching over 8 bases. CDR3 length: 15 residues. V shed 1 base and J 5 bases; nucleotides not matched to a gene: 7. Germline V lookup: CDR1 MGHRA, CDR2 YSYEKL. In DNA form, the CDR3 reads TGCGCCAGCAGCCAAGTAGGGACAGGAGTAGACGAGCAGTACTTC. It translates to CASSQVGTGVDEQYF.

This clone was counted between two and nine times. V usage is TRBV4-2 and J usage is TRBJ2-1; 8 bases align to TRBD2. Germline lookup yields CDR1 LGHNA and CDR2 YNFKEQ. CDR3 size: 16 residues. V gave up 0 bases and J gave up 8 bases; unmatched junction bases: 9. The DNA of the CDR3 is TGTGCCAGCAGCCAAGATATGCAAGCGGGAGTGGATGAGCAGTTCTTC. Protein product: CASSQDMQAGVDEQFF.

This clone occurred a few times. The chain employs TRBV7-2 and TRBJ1-2; TRBD1 is a possible D gene (5 bases). Germline values: CDR1 SGHTA, CDR2 FQGNSA. Trimming removed 4 bases from V and 5 bases from J, with 14 bases in between. The CDR3 covers 14 residues. The CDR3 spells CASSSYRTTYGYTF. DNA for the CDR3: TGTGCCAGCAGCTCTTACAGGACCACTTATGGCTACACCTTC.

The chain recombines TRBV11-2 with TRBJ2-7; 12 bases are shared with TRBD1. Germline CDR1 SGHAT, CDR2 FQNNGV. The CDR3 extends over 15 amino acids. The J segment lost 7 bases and the V segment lost 5 bases, leaving 9 bases of the junction unmatched. CDR3 residues: CASSHGWDRGREQYF. CDR3 nucleotide sequence: TGTGCCAGCAGCCACGGGTGGGACAGGGGGCGGGAGCAGTACTTC.

The gene calls are TRBV10-3 and TRBJ2-7; TRBD2 agrees at 9 bases. The CDR3 length is 16 residues. The V gene end was trimmed by 10 bases and the J gene end by 5 bases; junction bases not matched to a gene: 18. Germline V gene sequence: CDR1 ENHRY, CDR2 SYGVKD. The CDR3, as DNA: TGTGCCAGCCGGGGGCGGGAGGGAGAGTTGCAGGACGAGCAGTACTTC. This gives the protein CASRGREGELQDEQYF.

The chain carries TRBV15 and TRBJ2-7; tentatively, D is TRBD1 (6 bases). Deletions cut 3 bases from V and 3 bases from J, with 12 bases between. Germline assignment: CDR1 LNHNV and CDR2 YYDKDF (reference sequence). This CDR3 region has 14 residues. The CDR3 DNA sequence: TGTGCCACCAGCAGGGATAAGGGGGACTACGAGCAGTACTTC. Protein: CATSRDKGDYEQYF. The whole variable domain, filled in from reference TRBV15 and TRBJ2-7, reads DAMVIQNPRYQVTQFGKPVTLSCSQTLNHNVMYWYQQKSSQAPKLLFHYYDKDFNNEADTPDNFQSRRPNTSFCFLDIRSPGLGDTAMYLCATSRDKGDYEQYFGPGTRLTVT.

The chain links TRBV6-5 to TRBJ1-1; TRBD1 might be the D (5 bases). CDR1 and CDR2 from the germline V gene are MNHEY and SVGAGI. V lost 9 bases to trimming and J lost 7 bases, with 18 bases between them. The CDR3 covers 13 residues. The CDR3 loop reads CASSRGRGGEAFF. As DNA, the CDR3 is TGTGCCAGTTCCCGGGGGAGGGGCGGTGAAGCTTTCTTT.

The chain joins TRBV18 to TRBJ2-3; TRBD2 agrees at 10 bases. Germline lookup yields CDR1 KGHSH and CDR2 LQKENI. With V trimmed by 3 bases and J by 8 bases, 5 bases remained unmatched. There are 14 residues in the CDR3. The CDR3 protein is CASSPASGGATQYF. CDR3 DNA: TGTGCCAGCTCACCGGCTAGCGGGGGTGCTACGCAGTATTTT.

This clone has just a few counts. CDR3 nucleotides: TGCGCCAGCAGCTTGGGCCCAGGGGGAGTCAACGAGCAGTACTTC. Translated: CASSLGPGGVNEQYF. The rearrangement uses TRBV5-1 and TRBJ2-7, with 7 bases fitting TRBD1. The CDR3 sequence is 15 residues long. Germline values: CDR1 SGHRS, CDR2 YFSETQ. With V trimmed by 0 bases and J by 5 bases, 8 bases remained unmatched.

V gene TRBV20-1 combines with J gene TRBJ2-7; 7 bases are shared with TRBD2. CDR3 length: 10 amino acids. The germline CDR1 and CDR2 sequences are DFQATT and SNEGSKA (reference sequence). The CDR3 reads CASGEDEQYF. CDR3 nucleotides: TGCGCAAGCGGGGAAGACGAGCAGTACTTC.

This sequence joins TRBV4-1 and TRBJ2-7, with D possibly matching TRBD2 (5 bases). The germline CDR1 and CDR2 sequences are MGHRA and YSYEKL. Trimming took off 8 bases at V and 2 bases at J, with 16 bases between the two ends. The CDR3 has 14 amino acids. The CDR3 bases are TGCGCCAGCCAACCTCTAGCTGGGGCCTACGAGCAGTACTTC. This encodes CASQPLAGAYEQYF.

The chain combines TRBV7-2 with TRBJ1-4; D not certain. Germline V gene data show CDR1 as SGHTA and CDR2 as FQGNSA. Trimming shortened V by 1 base and J by 11 bases, and 11 bases separated the two germline ends. This CDR3 comprises 13 residues. In nucleotides, the CDR3 is TGTGCCAGCAGCTTAGATGAGGCCTCGAAACTGTTTTTT. Translated, it gives CASSLDEASKLFF.

Here the CDR3 reads CASTKGLMGEQYF. DNA of the CDR3: TGTGCCAGTACCAAGGGACTAATGGGCGAGCAGTACTTC. This chain uses TRBV19 with TRBJ2-7, with 7 bases aligning to TRBD2. The germline V gene encodes CDR1 LNHDA and CDR2 SQIVND (reference sequence). J lost 6 bases, V lost 7 bases, and 9 bases had no gene match. The CDR3 contains 13 residues.

The V call is TRBV29-1, the J call TRBJ2-7; possible D gene TRBD1, 6 bases. V lost 6 bases and J 6 bases, leaving 15 bases between the germline ends. The germline gives CDR1 SQVTM, CDR2 ANQGSEA. The CDR3 contains 12 residues. The CDR3 DNA follows: TGCAGCGTCGAAAGACAGGCAGGCGAGCAGTACTTC. This encodes CSVERQAGEQYF.

The chain has TRBV6-1 and TRBJ1-2; D remains ambiguous. CDR3 size: 13 residues. Trimming shortened V by 6 bases and J by 1 base, and 9 bases separated the two germline ends. Germline lookup yields CDR1 MNHNS and CDR2 SASEGT. CDR3 DNA sequence: TGTGCCAGCAGGCTGGGCAATAACTATGGCTACACCTTC. Translating gives CASRLGNNYGYTF.

This sequence joins TRBV27 and TRBJ2-3; 7 bases fit TRBD1. Germline V gives CDR1 MNHEY, CDR2 SMNVEV (reference sequence). Unmatched junction bases numbered 4, after V lost 7 bases and J lost 6 bases. The CDR3 extends over 12 amino acids. In DNA form, the CDR3 reads TGTGCCAGCAAGACAGGGTCCGATACGCAGTATTTT. Its protein is CASKTGSDTQYF.